The T cell receptor beta chain described here comes from a study of T cell responses to AZD1222 COVID-19 vaccine. Study results and limitations: Baseline seropositivity occurred in only a handful of AZD1222 recipients. Spike was spanned by vaccine-associated CD4 TCRs, with dominance at 160-218 and 743-854.

The method was immunoSEQ multiplex PCR; TCRdb's version includes in-frame clones alone and lacks a portion of them. The table shows about 110,000 clones, with roughly 89% occurring only once. V gave up 2 bases and J gave up 2 bases, with 8 bases separating them. Per the germline V gene, CDR1 is SGHRS and CDR2 is YFSETQ. The CDR3 is made up of 14 amino acids. Points on this clone: What it binds is not known.

The clonotype comes from an adult who received the AZD1222 COVID-19 vaccine. This chain uses TRBV5-1 with TRBJ1-5; D perhaps matches TRBD1 (5 bases). The input for sequencing was peripheral blood, taken 28 days after the second AZD1222 dose. This chain's CDR3 is CASSFWGGNQPQHF. For the CDR3, the DNA is TGCGCCAGCAGCTTTTGGGGCGGCAATCAGCCCCAGCATTTT. Together with reference TRBV5-1 and TRBJ1-5, the CDR3 gives the full variable domain: KAGVTQTPRYLIKTRGQQVTLSCSPISGHRSVSWYQQTPGQGLQFLFEYFSETQRNKGNFPGRFSGRQFSNSRSEMNVSTLELGDSALYLCASSFWGGNQPQHFGDGTRLSIL.